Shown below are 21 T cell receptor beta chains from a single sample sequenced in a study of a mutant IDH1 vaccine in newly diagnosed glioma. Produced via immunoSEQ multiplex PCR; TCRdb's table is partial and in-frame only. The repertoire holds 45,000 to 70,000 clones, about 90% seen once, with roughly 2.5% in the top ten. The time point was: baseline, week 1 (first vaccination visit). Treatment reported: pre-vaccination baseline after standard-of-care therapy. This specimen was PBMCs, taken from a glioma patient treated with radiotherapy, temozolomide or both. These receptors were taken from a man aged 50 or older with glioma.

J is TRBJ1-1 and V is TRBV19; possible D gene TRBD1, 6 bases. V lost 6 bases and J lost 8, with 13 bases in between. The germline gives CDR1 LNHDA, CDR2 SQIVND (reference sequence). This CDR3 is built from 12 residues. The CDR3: CASSPTRGEAFF. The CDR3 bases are TGTGCCAGTAGCCCGACGAGGGGGGAAGCTTTCTTT.

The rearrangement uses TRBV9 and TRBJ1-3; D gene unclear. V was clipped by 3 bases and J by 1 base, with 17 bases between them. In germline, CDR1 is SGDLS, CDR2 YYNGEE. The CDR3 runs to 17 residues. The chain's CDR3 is CASSAGPQRQSGNTIYF. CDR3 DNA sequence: TGTGCCAGCAGCGCAGGCCCTCAGAGGCAGTCTGGAAACACCATATATTTT.

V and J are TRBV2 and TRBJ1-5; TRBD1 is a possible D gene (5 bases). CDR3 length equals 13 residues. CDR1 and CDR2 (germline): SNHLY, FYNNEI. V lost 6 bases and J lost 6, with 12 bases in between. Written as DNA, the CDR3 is TGTGCCAGCAGCGATCAGGGTTCTCAGCCCCAGCATTTT. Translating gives CASSDQGSQPQHF.

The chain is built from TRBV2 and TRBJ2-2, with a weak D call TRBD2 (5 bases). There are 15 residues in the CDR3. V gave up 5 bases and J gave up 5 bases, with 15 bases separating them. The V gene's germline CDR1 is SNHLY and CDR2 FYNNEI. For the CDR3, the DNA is TGTGCCAGCAGTTTAAGTGGGAGTCAAACCGGGGAGCTGTTTTTT. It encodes CASSLSGSQTGELFF.

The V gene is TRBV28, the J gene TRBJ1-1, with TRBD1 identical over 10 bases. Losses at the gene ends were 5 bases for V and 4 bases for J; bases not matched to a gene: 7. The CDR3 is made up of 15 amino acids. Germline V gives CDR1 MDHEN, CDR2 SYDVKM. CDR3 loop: CASSLQTGGFTEAFF. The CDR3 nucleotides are TGTGCCAGCAGTCTCCAGACAGGGGGCTTCACTGAAGCTTTCTTT.

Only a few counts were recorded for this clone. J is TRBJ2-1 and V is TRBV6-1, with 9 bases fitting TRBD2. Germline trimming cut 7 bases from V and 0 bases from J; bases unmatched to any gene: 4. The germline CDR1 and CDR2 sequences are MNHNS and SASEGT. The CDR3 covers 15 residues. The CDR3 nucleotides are TGTGCCAGCAAGGGCGGGAGGGCCTCCTACAATGAGCAGTTCTTC. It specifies CASKGGRASYNEQFF.

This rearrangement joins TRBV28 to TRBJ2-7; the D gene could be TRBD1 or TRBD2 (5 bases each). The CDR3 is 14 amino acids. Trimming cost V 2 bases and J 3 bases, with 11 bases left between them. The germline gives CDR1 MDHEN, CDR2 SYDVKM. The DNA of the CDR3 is TGTGCCAGCAGTTTAAGGGGACCGGGCTACGAGCAGTACTTC. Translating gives CASSLRGPGYEQYF.

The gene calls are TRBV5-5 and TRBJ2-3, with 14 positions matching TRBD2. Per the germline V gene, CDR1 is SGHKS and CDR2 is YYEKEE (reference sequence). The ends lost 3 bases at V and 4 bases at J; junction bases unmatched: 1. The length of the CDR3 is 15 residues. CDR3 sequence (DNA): TGTGCCAGCAGCTGGACTAGCGGGGGGCCAGATACGCAGTATTTT. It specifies CASSWTSGGPDTQYF.

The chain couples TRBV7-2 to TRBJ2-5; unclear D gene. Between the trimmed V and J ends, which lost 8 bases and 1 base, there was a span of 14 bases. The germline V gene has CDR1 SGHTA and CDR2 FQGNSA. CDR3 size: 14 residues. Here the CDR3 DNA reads TGTGCCAGCTTCATTTTGGGCAGCCAAGAGACCCAGTACTTC. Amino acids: CASFILGSQETQYF.

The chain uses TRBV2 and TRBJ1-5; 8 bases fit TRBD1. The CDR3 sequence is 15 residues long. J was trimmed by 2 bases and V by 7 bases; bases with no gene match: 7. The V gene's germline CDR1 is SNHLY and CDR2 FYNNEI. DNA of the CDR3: TGTGCCAGCAAGGCAGGGGGCACGGGCAATCAGCCCCAGCATTTT. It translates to CASKAGGTGNQPQHF.

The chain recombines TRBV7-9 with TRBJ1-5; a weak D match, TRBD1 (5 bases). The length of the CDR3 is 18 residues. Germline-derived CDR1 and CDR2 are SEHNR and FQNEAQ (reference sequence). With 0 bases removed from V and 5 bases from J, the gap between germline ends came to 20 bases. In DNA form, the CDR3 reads TGTGCCAGCAGCTTAGCCGCGGGGGGGGTCCGGGTTCATCAGCCCCAGCATTTT. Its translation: CASSLAAGGVRVHQPQHF.

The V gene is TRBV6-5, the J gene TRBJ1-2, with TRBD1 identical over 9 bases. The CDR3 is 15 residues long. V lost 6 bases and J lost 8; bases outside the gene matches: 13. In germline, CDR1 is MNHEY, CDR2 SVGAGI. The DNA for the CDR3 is TGTGCCAGCAGGGGAGTGGGACAGGGTAAAAGAGGCTACACCTTC. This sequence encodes CASRGVGQGKRGYTF.

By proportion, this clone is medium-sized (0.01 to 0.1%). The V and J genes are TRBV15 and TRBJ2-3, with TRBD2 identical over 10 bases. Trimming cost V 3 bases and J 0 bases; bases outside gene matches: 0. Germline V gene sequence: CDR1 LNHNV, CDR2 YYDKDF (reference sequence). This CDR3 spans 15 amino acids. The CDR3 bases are TGTGCCACCAGCAGGACTAGCGGGAGCACAGATACGCAGTATTTT. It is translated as CATSRTSGSTDTQYF.

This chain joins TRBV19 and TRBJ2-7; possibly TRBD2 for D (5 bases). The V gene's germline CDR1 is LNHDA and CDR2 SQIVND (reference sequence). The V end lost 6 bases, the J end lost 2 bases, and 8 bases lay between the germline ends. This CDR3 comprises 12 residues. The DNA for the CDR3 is TGTGCCAGTAGCGGGAAAGCCTACGAGCAGTACTTC. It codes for CASSGKAYEQYF.

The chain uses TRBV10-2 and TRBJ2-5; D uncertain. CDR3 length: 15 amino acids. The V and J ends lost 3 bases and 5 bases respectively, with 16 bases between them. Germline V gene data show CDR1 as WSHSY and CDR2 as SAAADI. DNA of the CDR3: TGCGCCAGCAGTGACAAGGCTAGGTTAATGGAGACCCAGTACTTC. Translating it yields CASSDKARLMETQYF.

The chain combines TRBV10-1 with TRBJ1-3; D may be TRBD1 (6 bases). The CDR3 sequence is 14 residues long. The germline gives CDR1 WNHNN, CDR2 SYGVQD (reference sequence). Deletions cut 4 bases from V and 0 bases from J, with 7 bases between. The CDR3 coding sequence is TGCGCCAGCAGTGGGACAGCCTCTGGAAACACCATATATTTT. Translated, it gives CASSGTASGNTIYF.

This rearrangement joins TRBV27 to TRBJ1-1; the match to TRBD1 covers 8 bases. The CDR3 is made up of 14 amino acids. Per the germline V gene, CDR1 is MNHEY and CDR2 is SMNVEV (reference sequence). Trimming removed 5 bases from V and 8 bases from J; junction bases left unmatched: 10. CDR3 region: CASSPPGQAMEAFF. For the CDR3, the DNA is TGTGCCAGCAGTCCGCCGGGACAGGCAATGGAAGCTTTCTTT.

Written as DNA, the CDR3 is TGTGCCAGCAGTTCCAGGGGGCGCGAGCAGTACTTC. Amino acid sequence: CASSSRGREQYF. This chain uses TRBV28 with TRBJ2-7, with 8 bases matching TRBD1. V shed 4 bases and J 6 bases; nucleotides not matched to a gene: 2. CDR1 MDHEN and CDR2 SYDVKM come from the germline V gene. The CDR3 length is 12 residues.

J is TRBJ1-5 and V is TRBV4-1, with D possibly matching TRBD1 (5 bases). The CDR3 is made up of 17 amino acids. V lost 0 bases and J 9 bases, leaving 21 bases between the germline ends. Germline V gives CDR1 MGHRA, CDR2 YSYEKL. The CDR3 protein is CASSQDIRVQSLGPQHF. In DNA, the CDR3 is TGCGCCAGCAGCCAAGATATCAGGGTGCAAAGCCTCGGGCCCCAGCATTTT.

CDR3 protein: CASSAPRGDNTEAFF. DNA of the CDR3: TGTGCCAGCAGTGCACCGCGGGGGGACAACACTGAAGCTTTCTTT. The chain is built from TRBV6-1 and TRBJ1-1; TRBD1 might be the D (5 bases). V lost 4 bases to trimming and J lost 2 bases, with 14 bases between them. This CDR3 has 15 amino acids. Germline V CDR1 and CDR2: MNHNS, SASEGT.

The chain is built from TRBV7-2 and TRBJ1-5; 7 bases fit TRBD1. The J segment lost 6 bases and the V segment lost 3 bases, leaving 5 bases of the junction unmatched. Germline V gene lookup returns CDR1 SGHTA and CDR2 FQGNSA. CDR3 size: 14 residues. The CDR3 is CASSFTGAGQPQHF. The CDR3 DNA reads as TGTGCCAGCAGCTTTACAGGGGCAGGTCAGCCCCAGCATTTT. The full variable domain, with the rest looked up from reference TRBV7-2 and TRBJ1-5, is GAGVSQSPSNKVTEKGKDVELRCDPISGHTALYWYRQSLGQGLEFLIYFQGNSAPDKSGLPSDRFSAERTGGSVSTLTIQRTQQEDSAVYLCASSFTGAGQPQHFGDGTRLSIL.